This section outlines one TCR beta chain sequence together with its context. The antigen is undetermined. The data were produced by immunoSEQ multiplex PCR, yet TCRdb's version contains in-frame clones alone and is incomplete. The sample has 60,000 or so clones, 82% seen once; the top ten hold roughly 0.47%. The CDR3 length is 17 residues. The V end was cut by 3 bases, the J end by 4 bases, with 19 bases between. The germline CDR1 and CDR2 sequences are KGHSH and LQKENI. The data are from a study of OX40 agonist ivuxolimab in advanced cancers. Looking at the study overall: Patients with prior anti-PD-1, anti-PD-L1 or anti-CTLA-4 therapy were eligible; less than 50% had some. Whole-study findings and limits: Partial responders receiving 0.1-3.0 mg/kg showed among the lowest clonal expansion. Antigens targeted by the expanded peripheral T cells were not determined.

The receptor was isolated from an adult with an advanced solid tumor such as melanoma, head and neck, liver or kidney cancer. V gene TRBV18 combines with J gene TRBJ2-1, with a weak D call TRBD2 (5 bases). The input for sequencing was CD4+ or CD8+ T cells sorted from blood, taken in a trial of the OX40 agonist ivuxolimab. The CDR3 DNA follows: TGTGCCAGCTCACCGATCGAGGGCCGGCTCGAGTACAATGAGCAGTTCTTC. Translating it yields CASSPIEGRLEYNEQFF.